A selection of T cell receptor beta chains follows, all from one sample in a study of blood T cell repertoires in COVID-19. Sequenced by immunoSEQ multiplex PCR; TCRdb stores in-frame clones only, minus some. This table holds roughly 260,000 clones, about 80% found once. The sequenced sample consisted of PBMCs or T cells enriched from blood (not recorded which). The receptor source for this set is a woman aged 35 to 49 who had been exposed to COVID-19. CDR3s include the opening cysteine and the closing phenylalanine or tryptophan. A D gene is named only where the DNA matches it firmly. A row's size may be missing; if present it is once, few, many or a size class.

CASWAIRGTNQPQHF,TGTGCCAGCTGGGCCATTAGGGGGACCAATCAGCCCCAGCATTTT,TRBJ1-5,TRBV28,.,.
CASSPGTGGVNEQFF,TGTGCCAGCAGCCCCGGGACAGGGGGGGTCAATGAGCAGTTCTTC,TRBJ2-1,TRBV7-9,.,TRBD1
CASSVDRGTGNTIYF,TGTGCCAGCAGCGTCGACAGGGGCACTGGAAACACCATATATTTT,TRBJ1-3,TRBV5-4,.,TRBD1
CASSLGTVAYNEQFF,TGTGCCAGTAGTCTCGGGACAGTGGCCTACAATGAGCAGTTCTTC,TRBJ2-1,TRBV19,.,TRBD1
CASSLVTSSGNTIYF,TGTGCCAGCAGCTTAGTAACGAGCTCTGGAAACACCATATATTTT,TRBJ1-3,TRBV7-6,.,.
CASGPPSETQYF,TGTGCTAGTGGCCCCCCTTCGGAGACCCAGTACTTC,TRBJ2-5,TRBV12-5,.,.
CASSKYGTGDTEAFF,TGTGCCAGCAGCAAATACGGGACAGGGGACACTGAAGCTTTCTTT,TRBJ1-1,TRBV11-3,.,TRBD1
CASSSNLAGVNNEQFF,TGTGCCAGCTCATCAAATCTAGCGGGGGTAAACAATGAGCAGTTCTTC,TRBJ2-1,TRBV18,.,TRBD2
CASSLHTGSRDGYTF,TGTGCCAGCAGCCTCCATACAGGGTCTCGGGATGGCTACACCTTC,TRBJ1-2,TRBV7-2,.,.
CASSLGLAGGEANEQFF,TGTGCCAGCAGCCTGGGACTAGCGGGGGGGGAGGCGAATGAGCAGTTCTTC,TRBJ2-1,TRBV5-4,.,TRBD2
CASSPSLSGTNTEAFF,TGTGCCAGCAGCCCTTCTTTGTCGGGAACGAACACTGAAGCTTTCTTT,TRBJ1-1,TRBV28,.,.
CSVEDRGSTEAFF,TGCAGCGTTGAGGACAGGGGGAGCACTGAAGCTTTCTTT,TRBJ1-1,TRBV29-1,.,TRBD1
CASSYPRTVGNSPLHF,TGTGCCAGCAGTTACCCTAGGACAGTGGGGAATTCACCCCTCCACTTT,TRBJ1-6,TRBV6-2/TRBV6-3,.,.
CASSPGLAGEETQYF,TGCGCCAGCAGCCCGGGACTAGCGGGGGAGGAGACCCAGTACTTC,TRBJ2-5,TRBV5-1,.,TRBD2
CASTVTGYGYTF,TGTGCCAGCACGGTGACAGGGTACGGCTACACCTTC,TRBJ1-2,TRBV2,.,TRBD1
CASSLTPLAGVNEQFF,TGTGCCAGCAGCTTAACCCCTTTAGCGGGGGTCAATGAGCAGTTCTTC,TRBJ2-1,TRBV7-3,.,TRBD2
CASSPSSGGWAEQFF,TGTGCCAGCAGTCCCTCTAGCGGGGGTTGGGCTGAGCAGTTCTTC,TRBJ2-1,TRBV27,.,TRBD2
CASGAGQSTEAFF,TGTGCCAGCGGAGCGGGACAATCCACTGAAGCTTTCTTT,TRBJ1-1,TRBV2,.,.
CASSMASSYEQYF,TGTGCCAGTAGTATGGCTAGCTCCTACGAGCAGTACTTC,TRBJ2-7,TRBV19,.,.
CASIRVPNTGELFF,TGTGCCAGCATCAGGGTACCCAACACCGGGGAGCTGTTTTTT,TRBJ2-2,TRBV6-5,once,.